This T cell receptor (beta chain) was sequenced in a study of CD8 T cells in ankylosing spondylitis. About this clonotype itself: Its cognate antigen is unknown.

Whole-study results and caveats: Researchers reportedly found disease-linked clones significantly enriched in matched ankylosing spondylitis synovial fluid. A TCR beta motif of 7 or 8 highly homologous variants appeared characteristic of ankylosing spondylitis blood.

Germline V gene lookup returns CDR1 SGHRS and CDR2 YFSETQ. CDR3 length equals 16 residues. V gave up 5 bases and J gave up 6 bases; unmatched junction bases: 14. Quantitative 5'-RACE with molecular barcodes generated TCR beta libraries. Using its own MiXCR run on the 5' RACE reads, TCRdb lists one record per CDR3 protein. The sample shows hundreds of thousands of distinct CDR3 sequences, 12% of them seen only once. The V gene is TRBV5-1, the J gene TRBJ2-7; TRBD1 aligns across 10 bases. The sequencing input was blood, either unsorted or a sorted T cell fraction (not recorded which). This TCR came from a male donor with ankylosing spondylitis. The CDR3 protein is CASRSGQGGRVGEQYF. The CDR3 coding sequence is TGCGCCAGCAGGAGCGGACAGGGGGGGCGAGTTGGCGAGCAGTACTTC.